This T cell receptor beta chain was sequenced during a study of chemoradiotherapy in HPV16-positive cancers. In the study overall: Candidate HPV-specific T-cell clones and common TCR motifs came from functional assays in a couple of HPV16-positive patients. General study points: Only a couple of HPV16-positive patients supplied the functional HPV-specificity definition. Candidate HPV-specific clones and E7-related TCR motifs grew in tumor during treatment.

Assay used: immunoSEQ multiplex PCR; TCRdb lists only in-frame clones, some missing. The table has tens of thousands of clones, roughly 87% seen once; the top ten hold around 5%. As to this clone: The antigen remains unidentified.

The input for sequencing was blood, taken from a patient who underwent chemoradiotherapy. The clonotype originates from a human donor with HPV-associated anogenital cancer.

CDR3 residues: CASSPSAGQPQHF. CDR3 nucleotide sequence: TGTGCCAGCAGCCCCTCTGCGGGTCAGCCCCAGCATTTT. J is TRBJ1-5 and V is TRBV2, with D unresolved. The germline V gene has CDR1 SNHLY and CDR2 FYNNEI. Trimming cost V 6 bases and J 6 bases, with 12 bases left between them. CDR3 size: 13 residues.